This is a list of T cell receptor beta chains from one sample in a study of human T cells and chemical hapten exposure. TCRdb used MiXCR to reprocess the RACE reads, holding one entry per CDR3 protein. The sample has about 380,000 distinct CDR3 sequences, 5.1% seen once. The sample here was whole blood, taken in connection with sensitization to the hapten diphenylcyclopropenone (DPC). The receptors were gathered from a woman aged 45-65 years with alopecia areata. Some clones in this sample may be carry-over from other donors' samples. CDR3s include the opening cysteine and the closing phenylalanine or tryptophan. The order of the fields is J gene, V gene, CDR3 protein.

TRBJ2-5 TRBV6-5 CASSRSGGAYETQYF
TRBJ2-3 TRBV28 CASSVNVDTQYF
TRBJ2-3 TRBV4-2 CASSLSAGGASTDTQYF
TRBJ2-7 TRBV14 CASSQSHGTFYEQYF
TRBJ2-6 TRBV6-2/TRBV6-3 CASSRGQRLSGANVLTF
TRBJ2-7 TRBV4-1 CASSQETSGGGRSYEQYF
TRBJ2-2 TRBV29-1 CSVQANTGELFF
TRBJ1-6 TRBV6-5 CASSLGQGMAPIHF
TRBJ2-3 TRBV20-1 CSAQPLAGGTDTQYF
TRBJ2-2 TRBV20-1 CSAPLRGNTGELFF
TRBJ1-5 TRBV27 CASSNSGTGVQPQHF
TRBJ2-7 TRBV7-9 CASSQWVTPMGRTYEQYF
TRBJ2-5 TRBV7-4 CASSSLSGKRGVFRRTQYF
TRBJ2-3 TRBV28 CASSLESGTQYF
TRBJ2-7 TRBV7-9 CASSTPTGSSYEQYF
TRBJ1-5 TRBV6-6 CASSSNSFYSNQPQHF
TRBJ2-3 TRBV20-1 CSARDWDGKTDTQYF
TRBJ2-4 TRBV29-1 CSVVGTGSKNIQYF
TRBJ2-2 TRBV7-9 CASSGRQGNTGELFF
TRBJ1-5 TRBV6-1 CASSEARAGSQPQHF
TRBJ2-1 TRBV28 CASGDLTGNAYNEQFF
TRBJ2-3 TRBV21-1 CASSLCGTTPVLDTQYF
TRBJ2-3 TRBV7-2 CASSSGTSVGTQYF
TRBJ2-5 TRBV23-1 CASSQSPPPGMETQYF
TRBJ1-4 TRBV5-1 CASRAGMGAEKLFF
TRBJ2-5 TRBV4-3 CASSQDSGETQYF
TRBJ2-1 TRBV6-2/TRBV6-3 CASYSTAGRPHNEQFF